The 10 T cell receptor beta chains listed next were all sequenced from one sample in a study of tumor and adjacent non-tumor tissue in lung cancer. This sample's RNA came from whole unsorted tissue. TCRbeta libraries were built with three rounds of nested PCR, modified from ARM-PCR. From the multiplex PCR reads, TCRdb called clonotypes with MiXCR, one entry per CDR3 protein. The profile shows roughly 66,000 distinct CDR3 sequences, 55% to 85% of them singletons. The sequencing sample was made of lung tumor tissue. The receptors were gathered from a man aged 60 to 75 with non-small cell lung cancer.

On this clonotype itself: One end of the junction does not line up with germline, which may come from a read error. The rearrangement uses TRBV11-2 and TRBJ2-7; possible D gene TRBD1, 6 bases. The V gene's germline CDR1 is SGHAT and CDR2 FQNNGV. This CDR3 spans 17 amino acids. CDR3 region: CASSDQGSRTGHDEQYF. CDR3 in DNA: TGTGCCAGCAGCGATCAAGGGTCAAGAACAGGGCACGACGAGCAATACTTC.

This clonotype appeared a few times. Just one base apart from a much larger clone, this may be a read error. The gene calls are TRBV5-5 and TRBJ2-7; tentative D call: TRBD2 (5 bases). Trimming removed 4 bases from V and 1 base from J, with 18 bases in between. The CDR3 length is 16 residues. Germline CDR1 is SGHKS and CDR2 is YYEKEE (reference sequence). CDR3 in DNA: TGTGCCAGCAGCGCAGAGGGCGGGTGTCTTTCCTACGAGCAGTACTTC. Protein sequence: CASSAEGGCLSYEQYF.

Comments on this clonotype: The junction departs from the called germline gene at one end, perhaps through a read error. The rearrangement uses TRBV6-2 or TRBV6-3 and TRBJ2-7; tentatively, D is TRBD2 (5 bases). This CDR3 has 13 amino acids. CDR1 is MNHEY and CDR2 is SVGEGT in the germline V gene. Here the CDR3 reads CVSSILVLYEQYF. The CDR3 DNA follows: TGTGTCAGCAGCATACTAGTCCTTTACGAGCAGTACTTC.

With respect to this clonotype: An end of the junction differs from the germline gene, which may be a read error. The chain recombines TRBV5-6 with TRBJ2-1, with unresolved D. The CDR3 has 15 amino acids. Germline V gives CDR1 SGHDT, CDR2 YYEEEE. The chain's CDR3 is CTSSLDTSGFNEQFF. Here the CDR3 DNA reads TGTACCAGCAGCTTAGACACCTCTGGGTTCAATGAGCAGTTCTTC.

V gene TRBV11-1 combines with J gene TRBJ1-1; D call uncertain. Trimming cost V 5 bases and J 7 bases, with 11 bases left between them. The germline CDR1 and CDR2 sequences are SGHAT and FQDESV (reference sequence). This CDR3 comprises 12 residues. CDR3 residues: CASSRDLREAFF. The CDR3 coding sequence is TGTGCCAGCAGCCGCGACCTACGTGAAGCTTTCTTT.

With regard to this clonotype: One end of the junction fails to match germline, which may point to a read error. The chain is built from TRBV6-1 and TRBJ2-3; D ambiguous. Germline values: CDR1 MNHNS, CDR2 SASEGT. This CDR3 spans 17 amino acids. The CDR3 sequence is CASSEVRGPRNTDTQYF. CDR3 sequence (DNA): TGTGCCAGTAGTGAAGTAAGAGGACCGCGAAACACAGATACGCAGTATTTT.

The chain links TRBV10-2 to TRBJ1-2; 7 positions agree with TRBD1. CDR1 is WSHSY and CDR2 is SAAADI in the germline V gene. V was clipped by 7 bases and J by 11 bases; unmatched bases: 13. There are 13 residues in the CDR3. The CDR3 region is CASTRQGDYRYTF. Here the CDR3 DNA reads TGCGCCAGCACCCGACAGGGCGACTATAGATACACCTTC.

A note on this clonotype: The CDR3 does not end in the conserved phenylalanine or tryptophan, so this is likely a read error. The chain joins TRBV6-5 to TRBJ2-2, with a possible D match to TRBD2 (6 bases). The CDR3 contains 15 residues. Germline lookup yields CDR1 MNHEY and CDR2 SVGAGI. CDR3 in amino acids: CASSSTPTVPGGLFL. The CDR3 region has the DNA TGTGCCAGCAGTTCGACCCCGACAGTCCCCGGGGGGCTGTTTCTT.

As to this clonotype: A read error is possible here, since a much larger clone lies one base away. Here the CDR3 reads CASSQATVTEQFF. CDR3 sequence (DNA): TGTGCCAGCAGCCAGGCCACGGTGACTGAGCAGTTCTTC. This chain uses TRBV11-3 with TRBJ2-1; D gene ambiguous. Between the trimmed V and J ends, which lost 5 bases and 9 bases, there was a span of 14 bases. The CDR3 length is 13 residues. CDR1 and CDR2 from the germline V gene are SGHNT and YENEEA.

This chain joins TRBV5-1 and TRBJ2-2, with D hard to call. Germline V lookup: CDR1 SGHRS, CDR2 YFSETQ. This CDR3 has 14 residues. Trimming left V 5 bases short and J 5 bases short, with 13 bases between. CDR3 sequence: CASSYSIGTGELFF. The CDR3 DNA follows: TGCGCCAGCAGTTACTCTATCGGAACCGGGGAGCTGTTTTTT.